This TCR beta chain stems from a study of T cell responses to AZD1222 COVID-19 vaccine. Clones were sequenced by immunoSEQ multiplex PCR, and TCRdb holds only the in-frame ones, with some missing. The repertoire holds around 130,000 clones, more than 90% seen once, with around 1.9% in the top ten. General observations from the study: Researchers report vaccine-associated CD4 TCRs spanning spike, with dominance at 160-218 and 743-854. The study identified only six AZD1222 recipients as seropositive at baseline.

Trimming stripped 7 bases from V and 5 bases from J, with 18 bases between. The V gene's germline CDR1 is SEHNR and CDR2 FQNEAQ (reference sequence). The CDR3 is 15 amino acids. Of note for this clone: The antigen is unknown.

This material consisted of peripheral blood, taken 28 days after the second AZD1222 dose. The receptor's source is an adult who received the AZD1222 COVID-19 vaccine. The gene calls are TRBV7-9 and TRBJ1-5, with D maybe TRBD1 (5 bases). Here the CDR3 reads CASTLGGGIDQPQHF. CDR3 sequence (DNA): TGTGCCAGCACTTTAGGTGGGGGGATCGATCAGCCCCAGCATTTT.